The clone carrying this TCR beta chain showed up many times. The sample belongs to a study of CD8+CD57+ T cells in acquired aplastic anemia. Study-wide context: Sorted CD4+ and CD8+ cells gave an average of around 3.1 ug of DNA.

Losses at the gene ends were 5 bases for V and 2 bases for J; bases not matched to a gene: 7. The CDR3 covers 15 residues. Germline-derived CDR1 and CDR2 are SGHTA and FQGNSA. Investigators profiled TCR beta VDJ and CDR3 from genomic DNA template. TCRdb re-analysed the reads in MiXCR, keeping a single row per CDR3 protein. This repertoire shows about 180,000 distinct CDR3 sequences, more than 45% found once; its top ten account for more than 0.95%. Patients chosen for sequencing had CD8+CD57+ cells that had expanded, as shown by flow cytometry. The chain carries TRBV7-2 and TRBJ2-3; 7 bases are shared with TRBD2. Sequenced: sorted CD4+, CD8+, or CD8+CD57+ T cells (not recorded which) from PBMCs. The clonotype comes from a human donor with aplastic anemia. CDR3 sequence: CASSLRDYNTDTQYF. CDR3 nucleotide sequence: TGTGCCAGCAGCCTCCGGGACTACAACACAGATACGCAGTATTTT. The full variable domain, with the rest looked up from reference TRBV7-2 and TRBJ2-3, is GAGVSQSPSNKVTEKGKDVELRCDPISGHTALYWYRQSLGQGLEFLIYFQGNSAPDKSGLPSDRFSAERTGGSVSTLTIQRTQQEDSAVYLCASSLRDYNTDTQYFGPGTRLTVL.